A selection of T cell receptor beta chains follows, all from one sample in a study of Graves' ophthalmopathy and Graves' hyperthyroidism. Using its own MiXCR run on the multiplex PCR reads, TCRdb lists one record per CDR3 protein. The sample consists of hundreds of thousands of distinct CDR3 sequences, under 25% of them appearing once. The sample comprised peripheral blood. Receptors originate from a woman aged 18-29 years with stable Graves' hyperthyroidism. Each CDR3 is given with its conserved first and last residue. D genes are given only for firm matches. Clone size is shown for a subset of rows, as once, few, many or a class of expanded clone.

TRBV25-1,.,TRBJ2-7,.,CASSDVVRSYDQYF,TGTGCCAGCAGTGATGTGGTACGGAGCTACGATCAGTACTTC
TRBV7-2,many,TRBJ2-4,TRBD2,CASSFRSGGENIKYF,TGTGCCAGCAGCTTTCGAAGCGGGGGAGAAAACATTAAGTACTTC
TRBV12-3/TRBV12-4,many,TRBJ2-7,.,CASSWRDTGSGEQYF,TGTGCCAGCAGCTGGCGGGACACCGGATCGGGCGAGCAGTACTTC
TRBV10-3,many,TRBJ1-1,.,CAISETEGGNTEAFF,TGTGCCATCAGTGAAACAGAGGGCGGGAACACTGAAGCTTTCTTT
TRBV6-2/TRBV6-3,many,TRBJ2-5,TRBD2,CASTSSGGSKREVQETQYF,TGTGCCAGCACGTCGAGTGGGGGGTCCAAGCGGGAGGTCCAAGAGACCCAGTACTTC
TRBV9,few,TRBJ2-7,TRBD2,CASSSRTSGRIYEQYF,TGTGCCAGCAGCAGCCGGACTAGCGGGAGAATCTACGAGCAGTACTTC
TRBV27,.,TRBJ2-5,.,CASRLASDRPQETQYF,TGTGCCAGCAGGCTCGCCTCAGACAGGCCTCAAGAGACCCAGTACTTC
TRBV19,.,TRBJ1-1,.,CATKATGGTEAFF,TGTGCCACCAAGGCCACGGGTGGCACTGAAGCTTTCTTT
TRBV6-5,many,TRBJ1-3,.,CASSLASGNTIYF,TGTGCCAGCAGTCTCGCGTCTGGAAACACCATATATTTT
TRBV7-2,.,TRBJ1-2,.,CASSFARVDGNYGYTF,TGTGCCAGCAGCTTCGCCAGGGTTGATGGGAACTATGGCTACACCTTC
TRBV11-2,many,TRBJ1-6,TRBD1,CASSRDSHNSPLHF,TGTGCCAGCAGCCGGGACAGTCATAATTCACCCCTCCACTTT
TRBV18,many,TRBJ1-6,TRBD1,CASCWDSQYNSPLHF,TGTGCCAGCTGTTGGGACAGCCAATATAATTCACCCCTCCACTTT
TRBV7-2,many,TRBJ2-7,.,CASSLGAVGGMKQYF,TGTGCCAGCAGCTTAGGGGCCGTCGGGGGAATGAAGCAGTACTTC
TRBV27,many,TRBJ2-7,.,CASSWDGLGFYEQYF,TGTGCCAGCAGTTGGGACGGGCTAGGGTTCTACGAGCAGTACTTC
TRBV28,.,TRBJ2-7,TRBD1,CASSPRQGLRDEQYF,TGTGCCAGCAGCCCGAGACAGGGCCTCCGGGACGAGCAGTACTTC
TRBV7-9,many,TRBJ2-7,.,CASSHFGQGPYEQYF,TGTGCCAGCAGCCACTTTGGGCAGGGCCCATACGAGCAGTACTTC
TRBV5-1,many,TRBJ2-7,TRBD2,CASSFGLAGGLEQYF,TGCGCCAGCAGCTTCGGGCTAGCGGGAGGTCTCGAGCAGTACTTC
TRBV13,many,TRBJ2-2,.,CASSTVNTGELFF,TGTGCCAGCAGCACAGTTAACACCGGGGAGCTGTTTTTT
TRBV6-5,many,TRBJ1-2,.,CAIQQGHGYTF,TGTGCCATCCAACAGGGTCATGGCTACACCTTC
TRBV7-2,many,TRBJ2-5,TRBD2,CASRPSGASQRETQYF,TGTGCCAGCAGACCTAGCGGGGCCTCACAAAGGGAGACCCAGTACTTC
TRBV19,many,TRBJ2-7,TRBD2,CASSVREVSYEQYF,TGTGCCAGTAGCGTGCGGGAGGTTTCCTACGAGCAGTACTTC
TRBV13,many,TRBJ2-7,.,CASRPQDGYEQYF,TGTGCCAGCAGACCCCAGGACGGATACGAGCAGTACTTC
TRBV9,many,TRBJ2-2,.,CASSVEASGAGELFF,TGTGCCAGCAGCGTAGAGGCGTCAGGTGCCGGGGAGCTGTTTTTT
TRBV7-9,many,TRBJ1-1,TRBD1,CASSRRGQRNTEAFF,TGTGCCAGCAGCAGAAGGGGACAGAGGAACACTGAAGCTTTCTTT
TRBV18,many,TRBJ1-2,.,CASSPGPAYGYTF,TGTGCCAGCTCACCGGGACCCGCCTATGGCTACACCTTC
TRBV11-2,few,TRBJ1-5,.,CASSEKRQGGGIQPQHF,TGTGCCAGCAGCGAAAAGCGCCAGGGAGGTGGTATTCAGCCCCAGCATTTT
TRBV6-2/TRBV6-3,many,TRBJ1-5,.,CASSYLIGLGSNQPQHF,TGTGCCAGCAGTTACCTGATCGGACTTGGAAGCAATCAGCCCCAGCATTTT
TRBV12-3/TRBV12-4,many,TRBJ2-2,.,CASRSEGTGELFF,TGTGCCAGCCGTTCGGAGGGGACCGGGGAGCTGTTTTTT
TRBV6-1,.,TRBJ2-7,TRBD1,CASRLGQAYEQYF,TGTGCCAGCAGGCTCGGACAGGCCTACGAGCAGTACTTC
TRBV7-6,many,TRBJ2-5,TRBD1,CASSTGSTGEETQYF,TGTGCCAGCAGCACAGGATCGACAGGGGAAGAGACCCAGTACTTC
TRBV9,many,TRBJ2-2,.,CASSTYIRGELFF,TGTGCCAGCAGCACCTACATTCGCGGGGAGCTGTTTTTT
TRBV5-1,many,TRBJ1-2,.,CASSLEGRANYGYTF,TGCGCCAGCAGCTTGGAGGGCAGGGCTAACTATGGCTACACCTTC
TRBV7-9,many,TRBJ2-7,TRBD1,CASSFNILTGDPLGEQYF,TGTGCCAGCAGCTTCAACATCCTGACAGGGGATCCCCTCGGCGAGCAGTACTTC
TRBV2,many,TRBJ1-1,.,CASSITANTEAFF,TGTGCCAGCAGTATCACAGCGAACACTGAAGCTTTCTTT
TRBV5-8,many,TRBJ1-6,.,CASSLPGGENSPLHF,TGTGCCAGCAGCTTGCCGGGGGGCGAAAATTCACCCCTCCACTTT
TRBV15,.,TRBJ1-1,.,CATSRDFKNTEAFF,TGTGCCACCAGCAGAGATTTCAAGAACACTGAAGCTTTCTTT
TRBV28,.,TRBJ2-5,.,CASSRSGTGSTQYF,TGTGCCAGCAGTCGCTCCGGGACTGGTTCGACCCAGTACTTC
TRBV25-1,many,TRBJ1-5,.,CASGGVAAQPQHF,TGTGCCAGCGGGGGGGTTGCGGCTCAGCCCCAGCATTTT
TRBV6-5,.,TRBJ1-2,.,CASSYSVDSQTGYTF,TGTGCCAGCAGTTACTCGGTGGACAGCCAAACGGGCTACACCTTC
TRBV15,many,TRBJ2-7,.,CATSIRDGAYEQYF,TGTGCCACCAGCATTCGGGACGGAGCCTACGAGCAGTACTTC
TRBV7-2,many,TRBJ2-5,.,CASSSHPDRLETQYF,TGTGCCAGCAGCTCCCATCCTGACAGGTTAGAGACCCAGTACTTC
TRBV15,.,TRBJ1-1,.,CATSRDYGVSFF,TGTGCCACCAGCAGAGATTACGGGGTCTCTTTCTTT
TRBV6-1,.,TRBJ2-7,.,CASSGRYEQCF,TGTGCCAGCAGTGGCCGCTACGAGCAGTGCTTC
TRBV19,.,TRBJ1-5,.,CASSALRDLNSGNQPQHF,TGTGCCAGTAGCGCCCTTCGGGACCTTAACTCGGGGAACCAGCCCCAGCATTTT
TRBV20-1,many,TRBJ2-7,.,CSALRGVHEQYF,TGCAGTGCTCTCCGCGGGGTCCACGAGCAGTACTTC
TRBV7-9,.,TRBJ1-1,.,CASSLETGWTEAFF,TGTGCCAGCAGCTTAGAAACAGGGTGGACTGAAGCTTTCTTT
TRBV4-2,many,TRBJ1-5,.,CASSQVGSSNQPQHF,TGTGCCAGCAGCCAAGTCGGATCCAGCAATCAGCCCCAGCATTTT
TRBV6-1,many,TRBJ1-1,TRBD1,CASSNPGQRNTEAFF,TGTGCCAGCAGTAATCCGGGACAGCGGAACACTGAAGCTTTCTTT
TRBV11-2,.,TRBJ1-6,.,CASSPGLIDNSPLHF,TGTGCCAGCAGCCCCGGGCTCATCGACAATTCACCCCTCCACTTT
TRBV9,many,TRBJ1-3,.,CASSPQSGNTIYF,TGTGCCAGCAGCCCTCAATCTGGAAACACCATATATTTT
TRBV4-1,.,TRBJ2-2,TRBD2,CAAGLAGPNTGELFF,TGCGCCGCGGGTCTAGCGGGTCCGAACACCGGGGAGCTGTTTTTT
TRBV28,many,TRBJ2-5,TRBD1,CASSPKVDRGVETQYF,TGTGCCAGCAGTCCCAAAGTAGACAGGGGAGTGGAGACCCAGTACTTC
TRBV7-7,.,TRBJ2-5,TRBD2,CASSSVAGAAGETQYF,TGTGCTAGCAGCTCTGTAGCGGGCGCCGCTGGTGAGACCCAGTACTTC
TRBV10-3,many,TRBJ2-7,.,CAISEHSASYEQYF,TGTGCCATCAGTGAGCACTCAGCATCCTACGAGCAGTACTTC
TRBV2,many,TRBJ1-6,.,CASSEWQSDNSPLHF,TGTGCCAGCAGTGAGTGGCAGTCGGATAATTCACCCCTCCACTTT
TRBV2,few,TRBJ2-2,.,CASSELRVVVDTGELFF,TGTGCCAGCAGTGAACTCCGGGTAGTGGTAGATACCGGGGAGCTGTTTTTT
TRBV7-9,many,TRBJ2-7,TRBD1,CASSSVGQRTYEQYF,TGTGCCAGCAGCTCAGTGGGACAGCGGACCTACGAGCAGTACTTC
TRBV13,few,TRBJ2-5,.,CASSLGDIRQETQYF,TGTGCCAGCAGCTTAGGGGACATTCGACAAGAGACCCAGTACTTC
TRBV12-3/TRBV12-4,many,TRBJ2-7,TRBD2,CASSRPGLADASYEQYF,TGTGCCAGCAGCCGGCCGGGACTAGCGGATGCCTCCTACGAGCAGTACTTC